The T cell receptor beta chain under discussion was sequenced for a study of T cell repertoires in cytomegalovirus infection. Study-wide background: CMV infection and matching HLA type were both indicated by public TCR beta signatures.

This CDR3 comprises 16 residues. Between the trimmed V and J ends, which lost 1 base and 1 base, there was a span of 11 bases. CDR1 SGHVS and CDR2 FQNEAQ come from the germline V gene. Each CDR3 protein gets one entry after TCRdb re-called the reads with MiXCR. The table has some 250,000 distinct CDR3 sequences, around 9% seen once; the top ten hold about 14%. This clonotype has a count of ten or more. The chain employs TRBV7-8 and TRBJ2-1; a possible D gene is TRBD2 (6 bases). The sample taken for sequencing was PBMCs. This TCR was sampled from a human donor in good health (CMV status not recorded). Some clones in this sample may be carry-over from other donors' samples. The CDR3 coding sequence is TGTGCCAGCAGCTTAGGCTCGGGGGTTTCCTACAATGAGCAGTTCTTC. Translated: CASSLGSGVSYNEQFF.